The T cell receptor (beta chain) under discussion was sequenced for a study of shared clonotypes between healthy human individuals. A note on this clone: No antigen is known for it.

All donors qualified as healthy HIV-negative adults and had experienced no recent acute infections or vaccinations. It was across several immunoSEQ plates that each subset's genomic DNA was evenly split. Libraries were prepared by immunoSEQ multiplex PCR; TCRdb keeps only in-frame clonotypes and omits some of them. Altogether 180,000 or so clones are present, roughly 91% being singletons, with the ten largest covering 0.065% to 0.07%. Study results and caveats: Around 5% was the fraction of naive CD4 clonotypes found shared across a few donors. As a rule, naive subsets had a larger estimated richness than memory subsets.

There are 14 residues in the CDR3. CDR1 KGHSH and CDR2 LQKENI come from the germline V gene. The V end lost 0 bases, the J end lost 4 bases, and 10 bases lay between the germline ends. Input material: naive CD4+ T cells sorted from blood. The subset is: CD45RA+ positively selected. The origin of this receptor is a woman aged 25 to 39 in good health. This chain links TRBV18 with TRBJ2-7; tentatively, D is TRBD1 (5 bases). DNA of the CDR3: TGTGCCAGCTCACCACCGCAGGGATTTTACGAGCAGTACTTC. The encoded protein is CASSPPQGFYEQYF.